What follows are 4 T cell receptor beta chains derived from one specimen sequenced in a study of cytomegalovirus exposure and HLA in healthy donors. It was with 60 Vbeta and 13 Jbeta primers that the PCR ran. Generated by immunoSEQ multiplex PCR, the TCRdb table keeps only in-frame clones and is missing some. The table has more than 110,000 clones, nearly 80% seen once. The sequencing sample was made of PBMCs. The receptor source for this set is a male donor in good health and CMV-seronegative.

The CDR3 protein is CASSLQPGTQHTGELFF. CDR3 coding DNA: TGCGCCAGCAGCCTACAACCCGGGACACAACACACCGGGGAGCTGTTTTTT. This chain connects TRBV5-1 to TRBJ2-2; TRBD1 is a possible D gene (6 bases). The V gene's germline CDR1 is SGHRS and CDR2 YFSETQ. V was cut by 4 bases and J by 3 bases, with 19 bases left in between. CDR3 length: 17 amino acids.

In this sample, this clone turned up a few times. The rearrangement joins TRBV5-4 to TRBJ2-7; D is perhaps TRBD1 (9 bases). The V and J ends lost 5 bases and 7 bases respectively, with 31 bases between them. Germline V CDR1 and CDR2: SGHNT, YYREEE (reference sequence). The CDR3 is made up of 18 amino acids. The CDR3 protein is CASSTEPGQGSIAGEQYF. CDR3 coding DNA: TGTGCCAGCAGTACTGAACCGGGACAGGGCTCAATAGCGGGAGAGCAGTACTTC.

The chain combines TRBV28 with TRBJ1-2, with a weak D call TRBD1 (6 bases). Trimming removed 5 bases from V and 13 bases from J, with 14 bases in between. CDR1 and CDR2 (germline): MDHEN, SYDVKM. CDR3 length equals 11 residues. The CDR3 protein is CASSRPGVFTF. The CDR3 nucleotides are TGTGCCAGCAGTCGTCCAGGGGTTTTCACCTTC.

The V call is TRBV19, the J call TRBJ2-7; 11 bases are shared with TRBD1. V shed 1 base and J 2 bases; nucleotides not matched to a gene: 7. There are 17 residues in the CDR3. Germline CDR1 and CDR2: LNHDA and SQIVND (reference sequence). The CDR3 region is CASSIAGLGQGAYEQYF. The CDR3 nucleotides are TGTGCCAGTAGTATAGCGGGGTTGGGACAGGGGGCCTACGAGCAGTACTTC.